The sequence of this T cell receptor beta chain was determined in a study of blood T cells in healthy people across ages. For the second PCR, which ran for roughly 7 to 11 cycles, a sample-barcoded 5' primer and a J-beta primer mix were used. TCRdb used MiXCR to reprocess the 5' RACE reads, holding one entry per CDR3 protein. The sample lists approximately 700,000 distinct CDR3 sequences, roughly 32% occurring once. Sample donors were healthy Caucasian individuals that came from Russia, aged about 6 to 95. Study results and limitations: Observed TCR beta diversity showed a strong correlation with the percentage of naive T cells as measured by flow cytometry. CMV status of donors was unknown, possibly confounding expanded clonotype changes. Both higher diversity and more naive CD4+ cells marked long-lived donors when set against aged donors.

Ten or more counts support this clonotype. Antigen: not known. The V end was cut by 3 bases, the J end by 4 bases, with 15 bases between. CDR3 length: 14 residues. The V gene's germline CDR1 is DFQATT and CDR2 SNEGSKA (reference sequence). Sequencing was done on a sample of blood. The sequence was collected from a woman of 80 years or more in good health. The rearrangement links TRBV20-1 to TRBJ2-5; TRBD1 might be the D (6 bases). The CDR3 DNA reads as TGCAGTGCTAGCGGGCAGGGGTTCGTAGAGACCCAGTACTTC. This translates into CSASGQGFVETQYF.